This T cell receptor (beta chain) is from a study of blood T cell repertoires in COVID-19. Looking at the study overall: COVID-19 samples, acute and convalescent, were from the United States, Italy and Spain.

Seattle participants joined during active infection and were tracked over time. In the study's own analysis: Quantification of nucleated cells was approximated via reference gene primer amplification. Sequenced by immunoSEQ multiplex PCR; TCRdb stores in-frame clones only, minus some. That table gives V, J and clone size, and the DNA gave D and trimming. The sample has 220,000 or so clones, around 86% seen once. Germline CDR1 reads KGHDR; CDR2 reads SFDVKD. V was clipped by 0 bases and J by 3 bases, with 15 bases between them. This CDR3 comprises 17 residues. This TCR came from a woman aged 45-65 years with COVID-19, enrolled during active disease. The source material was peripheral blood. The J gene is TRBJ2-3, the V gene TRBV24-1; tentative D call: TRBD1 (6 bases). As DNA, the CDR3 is TGTGCCACCAGTGATTTGCGAAAGGGCAGGGGAACAGATACGCAGTATTTT. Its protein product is CATSDLRKGRGTDTQYF.